The rows below give T cell receptor beta chains drawn from one sample of a study of blood T cell repertoires in COVID-19. Profiled with immunoSEQ multiplex PCR; TCRdb holds only in-frame clones, not every one. The table has approximately 120,000 clones, 88% seen once; the top ten hold 1.5% to 1.7%. Sequenced input: peripheral blood. All receptors derive from a human donor in a cohort sampled during active COVID-19. Both conserved end residues are part of each CDR3. Fields, in order: J gene, V gene, D gene, clone size, CDR3 DNA, CDR3 protein. D genes are given only for firm matches. The size entry is marked missing in some rows and otherwise reads once, few, many or a size class.

TRBJ2-7 TRBV13 TRBD2 . TGTGCCAGCAGCCTCTCCTCCCGGACTAGCGGTTTCTACGAGCAGTACTTC CASSLSSRTSGFYEQYF
TRBJ1-1 TRBV6-5 TRBD1 . TGTGCCAGCAGATCTGCAGGGGGTTACACTGAAGCTTTCTTT CASRSAGGYTEAFF
TRBJ2-1 TRBV29-1 . . TGCAGCGTTGAAGTAGGCGGTTACAATGAGCAGTTCTTC CSVEVGGYNEQFF
TRBJ2-5 TRBV19 . once TGTGCCAGTAGTATCCGCCCGGAGGGAGGCCAAGAGACCCAGTACTTC CASSIRPEGGQETQYF
TRBJ2-7 TRBV6-1 TRBD2 . TGTGCCAGCAGTGAAGTAGCGGGGGGGCCCTTCTACGAGCAGTACTTC CASSEVAGGPFYEQYF
TRBJ2-2 TRBV3-1/TRBV3-2 TRBD2 once TGTGCCAGCAGCCATAGACTAGCCGTGACCGGGGAGCTGTTTTTT CASSHRLAVTGELFF
TRBJ2-1 TRBV7-2 TRBD2 . TGTGCCAGCAGCTCGAAGTGGACTAGTACCTACAATGAGCAGTTCTTC CASSSKWTSTYNEQFF
TRBJ1-2 TRBV7-6 TRBD1 . TGTGCCAGCAGTCCTCACGGGACAGGGGGCATCTATGGCTACACCTTC CASSPHGTGGIYGYTF
TRBJ1-2 TRBV6-5 TRBD1 . TGTGCCAGCAGTCCCGACAGGGGCTATGGCTACACCTTC CASSPDRGYGYTF
TRBJ2-2 TRBV18 TRBD2 once TGTGCCAGCTCACCTAGGGCTAGCGGAAACACCGGGGAGCTGTTTTTT CASSPRASGNTGELFF
TRBJ2-7 TRBV19 TRBD1 . TGTGCCAGTAGTGCGGGACAGGGAGGCTACGAGCAGTACTTC CASSAGQGGYEQYF
TRBJ2-5 TRBV5-6 TRBD1 . TGTGCCAGCTTCCGACAGGGGTCCGGGGAGACCCAGTACTTC CASFRQGSGETQYF
TRBJ2-1 TRBV9 TRBD2 . TGTGCCAGCAGCGTAGGGGCGGGAGGGCAGTTCTACAATGAGCAGTTCTTC CASSVGAGGQFYNEQFF
TRBJ2-7 TRBV2 TRBD1 . TGTGCCAGCAGTGTCCTATTGACAGGGCCCACCTACGAGCAGTACTTC CASSVLLTGPTYEQYF
TRBJ2-7 TRBV29-1 TRBD2 . TGCAGCGTTTCGCCAACGCGGCTGACTAGCGGGAGATACGAGCAGTACTTC CSVSPTRLTSGRYEQYF
TRBJ1-4 TRBV12-2 . . TGTGCAAGTCGCTTAGATCCCCGTGGGACAGGGGATGAAAAACTGTTTTTT CASRLDPRGTGDEKLFF
TRBJ2-1 TRBV19 TRBD1 . TGTGCCAGTAGAGGACAGGGGCGAGAGCAGTTCTTC CASRGQGREQFF
TRBJ2-5 TRBV10-1 TRBD2 . TGCGCCAGCAGTGAGATGCTAGCGGGAGACCAGTACTTC CASSEMLAGDQYF
TRBJ1-2 TRBV28 . once TGTGCCAGCAGTTCCACGGGACACATTTTCTATGGCTACACCTTC CASSSTGHIFYGYTF
TRBJ2-5 TRBV18 TRBD2 . TGTGCCAGCTCACCACCGGTCCTAGCGGGGATCCAAGAGACCCAGTACTTC CASSPPVLAGIQETQYF
TRBJ2-7 TRBV6-6 TRBD1 . TGTGCCAGCAGTCAGCTGAACCGACAGGGCGTCTACGAGCAGTACTTC CASSQLNRQGVYEQYF
TRBJ2-7 TRBV5-6 TRBD2 . TGTGCCAGCAGCTTGACTAGCGGGAGCTACGAGCAGTACTTC CASSLTSGSYEQYF
TRBJ2-3 TRBV7-2 TRBD2 . TGTGCCAGCAGCGACTCGGGGGGGAACACAGATACGCAGTATTTT CASSDSGGNTDTQYF
TRBJ2-6 TRBV2 . . TGTGCCAGCAGTGCCAGGGCTGGGGCCAACGTCCTGACTTTC CASSARAGANVLTF
TRBJ2-3 TRBV30 TRBD2 . TGTGCCTGGAGTGTCGGTCTAGCGGGCCTCACAGATACGCAGTATTTT CAWSVGLAGLTDTQYF
TRBJ1-1 TRBV5-6 TRBD1 . TGTGCCAGCAGCTATCAACGGGACAGACTTGAAGCTTTCTTT CASSYQRDRLEAFF
TRBJ2-7 TRBV28 . . TGTGCCAGCAGTTTAGTGCAGGCCTCCTACGAGCAGTACTTC CASSLVQASYEQYF
TRBJ2-5 TRBV11-2 . . TGTGCCAGCAGCTTAGCCCTCCTAAACCCGCGAGATACCCAAGAGACCCAGTACTTC CASSLALLNPRDTQETQYF
TRBJ2-2 TRBV7-7 TRBD2 . TGTGCTAGCAGGAGGAGCGGGGAGGGGACCGGGGAGCTGTTTTTT CASRRSGEGTGELFF
TRBJ2-1 TRBV19 . . TGTGCCAGCCACGCGGGGCCGGCTACCTTAACCGGGATTTGGGGAAATGAGCAGTTCTTC CASHAGPATLTGIWGNEQFF
TRBJ2-2 TRBV7-7 TRBD1 . TGTGCTAGCAGCGCGTCCGGGACAGGGATCACCGGGGAGCTGTTTTTT CASSASGTGITGELFF
TRBJ2-1 TRBV7-2 TRBD2 many TGTGCCAGCAGCTCCCTAGGCCGTGGGGGGACTACCTACAATGAGCAGTTCTTC CASSSLGRGGTTYNEQFF
TRBJ2-1 TRBV13 TRBD2 . TGTGCCAGCAGCCCCGGACTAGCGGGGGGGTTCAATGAGCAGTTCTTC CASSPGLAGGFNEQFF